This T cell receptor (beta chain) appears in the sequencing data of a study of CD8 T cells in Susac syndrome (dated by TCRdb to the late 2010s). Regarding the complete study: Repertoire sequencing was used to test whether CD8+ T cell activation and differentiation in Susac syndrome was antigen driven. The clonality of the CD8+ T cell repertoire was compared across 12 healthy donors, around 14 Susac syndrome patients and 15 multiple sclerosis patients. The investigation overall reported the following: The number of individuals in the TCR sequencing and HLA analysis was recognized as being relatively small.

The CDR3 runs 18 amino acids, cysteine and phenylalanine included. Just the 54-base CDR3 DNA is kept, in frame starting at base 1. The germline V gene encodes CDR1 SGHRS and CDR2 YFSETQ. Deletion took 1 base off V and 6 bases off J, with a span of 23 bases between the germline ends. A remark on this clonotype: The clone's antigen remains unknown. The record has no base qualities; no much larger clone is one base away.

RNA was extracted using the RNeasy kit, and 0.5 to 1 microgram was reverse transcribed with random hexamers. The immunoSEQ multiplex PCR assay, which covers 54 Vbeta and 13 Jbeta segments, was used to amplify TCR beta CDR3 regions. PCR amplification bias was corrected by using a synthetic template baseline for primer optimization and computational correction. Per the source publication's procedure: Reads were annotated to V, D and J genes per IMGT and analyzed with immunoSEQ Analyzer, keeping only productive sequences. To calculate clonality, Shannon entropy was normalized by log2 of the number of productive unique sequences and then subtracted from one. For each patient and control, public and private clones were evaluated within the 100 most prevalent clones. A clone was defined as Susac-specific if it was absent from the healthy and MS cohorts, from about a thousand published viral clones and from other ImmuneACCESS disease sequences. Clones were called with MiXCR by TCRdb after fastp trimmed the public reads at Q25, and only in-frame beta chains were retained. When rows share a CDR3 protein, they turn into one entry using the most common DNA and genes. The V and J calls come from TCRdb's annotation, not from the publication. The sample table lists around 200,000 distinct CDR3 sequences, roughly nine tenths of them with a count of one. The top ten clonotypes cover 0.1% to 0.15% of the sample.

Peripheral blood CD8+ and CD4+ T cells from healthy donors, Susac syndrome patients and multiple sclerosis patients were profiled using high-throughput TCR beta sequencing. Treatment-naive patients with stable or active relapsing-remitting disease fulfilling revised McDonald criteria were used as multiple sclerosis controls. Bulk CD8+ and CD4+ T cells were purified by magnetic negative isolation, while CD8+ TEMRA cells were enriched using FACS. Blood was drawn into EDTA tubes, processed within 24 hours, and PBMCs were isolated by density gradient centrifugation. PBMCs intended for TCR sequencing were cryopreserved in liquid nitrogen and were subsequently thawed in a 37 degrees C water bath. The sorted or isolated CD4+, CD8+ and CD8+ TEMRA cells reached a purity of at least 90%.

The sequence was collected from a human donor with multiple sclerosis. Source material: CD8+ T cells from PBMCs. The chain joins TRBV5-1 to TRBJ2-1; perhaps TRBD2 is the D gene, with 5 bases matching. The CDR3 region reads CASSLPPGGSLSTNEQFF. The DNA reads TGCGCCAGCAGCTTGCCCCCAGGAGGTAGTTTGAGTACCAATGAGCAGTTCTTC.